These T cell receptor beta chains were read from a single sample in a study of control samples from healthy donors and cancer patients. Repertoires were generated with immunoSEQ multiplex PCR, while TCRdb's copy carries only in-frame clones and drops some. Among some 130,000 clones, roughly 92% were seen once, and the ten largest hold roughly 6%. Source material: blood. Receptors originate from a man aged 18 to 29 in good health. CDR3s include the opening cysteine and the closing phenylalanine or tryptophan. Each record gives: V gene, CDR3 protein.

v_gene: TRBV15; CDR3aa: CATSREQTGGSPLHF
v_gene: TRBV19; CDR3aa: CASSILARNHLMDTEAFF
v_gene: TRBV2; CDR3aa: CVTQRAVDEKLFF
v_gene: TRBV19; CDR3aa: CASSLDRAREAFF
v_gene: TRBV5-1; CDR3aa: CASSLDGQNEKLFF
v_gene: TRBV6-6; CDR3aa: CASSPYTEAFF
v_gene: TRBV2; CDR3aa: CASSGGRTRPNYGYTF
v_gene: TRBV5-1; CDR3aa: CASSPEGRSLDTQYF
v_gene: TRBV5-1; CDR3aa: CASSLVLRGEAFF
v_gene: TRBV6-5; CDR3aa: CASSYSSGARDTQYF
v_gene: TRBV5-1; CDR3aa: CASSWNDEQFF
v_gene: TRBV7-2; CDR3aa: CASSVSTGGPFNEQFF
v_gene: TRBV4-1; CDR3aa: CASSQDQRGTSYEQYF
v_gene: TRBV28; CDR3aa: CASSRQGTLFYEQYF
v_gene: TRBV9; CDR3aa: CASSVYGNTEAFF
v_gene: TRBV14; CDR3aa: CASSQETSRGMYEQYF
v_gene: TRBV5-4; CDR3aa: CASSSAVQQNTGELFF
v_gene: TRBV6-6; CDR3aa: CASSSGQGFSYEQYF
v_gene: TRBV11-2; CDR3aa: CASRSVWPNEQFF
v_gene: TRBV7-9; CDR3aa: CASSPGTNTEAFF
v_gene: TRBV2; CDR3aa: CASSEVLRGNDRGYTF
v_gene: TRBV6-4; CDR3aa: CASRSDRDRSSYNSPLHF
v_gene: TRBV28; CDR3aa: CASSLVGSGNTIYF
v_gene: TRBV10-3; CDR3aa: CAISKSGGASYNEQFF
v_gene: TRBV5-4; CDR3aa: CASSFSLARTYGYTF
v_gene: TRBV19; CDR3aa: CASSIAGGALVNAQFF
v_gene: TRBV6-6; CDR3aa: CASSRTGRTVNTGELFF
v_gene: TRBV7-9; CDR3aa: CASSRASWYEQYF
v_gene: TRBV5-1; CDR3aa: CASSPTTLQGAFF
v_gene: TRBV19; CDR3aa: CASNHLGGNTEAFF
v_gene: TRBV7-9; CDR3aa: CASSALTSGGHRAEQFF
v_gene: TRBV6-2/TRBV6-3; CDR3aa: CASSNQGSGGNEQFF
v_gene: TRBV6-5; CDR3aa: CASSYPGSGELFF
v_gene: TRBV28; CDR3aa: CASSLGTTPNTIYF
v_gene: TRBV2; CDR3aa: CARTGRVYNEQFF